This is a list of T cell receptor beta chains from one sample in a study of spatial heterogeneity in lung cancer. TCRdb redid the calling of the 5' RACE reads with MiXCR, one entry per CDR3 protein. The data show about 23,000 distinct CDR3 sequences, about 4.7% seen once. The sequencing here drew on PBMCs, taken at surgery. The receptors were gathered from a male donor with early-stage non-small cell lung cancer. CDR3s include the opening cysteine and the closing phenylalanine or tryptophan. A D gene is named only where the DNA matches it firmly. Some rows have no size entry. The others give once, few or many, or a class for an expanded clone.

d_call clone_size j_call v_call cdr3_aa cdr3_nt
. many TRBJ1-1 TRBV2 CASSARRGNTEAFF TGTGCCAGCAGTGCACGGAGGGGGAACACTGAAGCTTTCTTT
. many TRBJ1-1 TRBV6-2/TRBV6-3 CASRPSSGTQTEAFF TGTGCCAGCAGACCTTCATCCGGGACCCAAACTGAAGCTTTCTTT
TRBD1 many TRBJ2-5 TRBV6-6 CASSYPDRAQETQYF TGTGCCAGCAGTTACCCCGACAGGGCCCAAGAGACCCAGTACTTC
. medium-sized TRBJ2-1 TRBV2 CASSEIGESEQFF TGTGCCAGCAGTGAAATAGGGGAAAGTGAGCAGTTCTTC
. few TRBJ2-1 TRBV5-6 CASSSGLFLYNEQFF TGTGCCAGCAGTTCGGGACTTTTCCTTTACAATGAGCAGTTCTTC
. many TRBJ1-2 TRBV14 CASSQPPWGLGYTF TGTGCCAGCAGCCAACCCCCGTGGGGATTGGGCTACACCTTC
. many TRBJ2-7 TRBV29-1 CSVVGDYYEQYF TGCAGCGTTGTGGGCGATTACTACGAGCAGTACTTC
. many TRBJ2-1 TRBV12-3/TRBV12-4 CASSLKGGLGNEQFF TGTGCCAGCAGTTTGAAGGGGGGACTTGGGAATGAGCAGTTCTTC
. many TRBJ2-2 TRBV11-3 CASSLQANTGELFF TGTGCCAGCAGCTTACAGGCCAACACCGGGGAGCTGTTTTTT
TRBD2 many TRBJ2-3 TRBV5-1 CASSLSVAGVYLGTDTQYF TGCGCCAGCAGCTTAAGTGTTGCGGGAGTATATTTGGGCACAGATACGCAGTATTTT
. many TRBJ2-1 TRBV18 CASSLSDSYNEQFF TGTGCCAGCTCACTATCGGACAGCTACAATGAGCAGTTCTTC
. many TRBJ2-2 TRBV11-2 CASSTTNTGELFF TGTGCCAGCAGCACTACAAACACCGGGGAGCTGTTTTTT
. many TRBJ2-7 TRBV6-1 CASTDLYEQYF TGTGCCAGCACGGACCTTTACGAGCAGTACTTC
TRBD2 many TRBJ2-7 TRBV20-1 CSAQPLAGGNEQYF TGCAGTGCCCAGCCACTAGCGGGAGGAAACGAGCAGTACTTC
TRBD2 many TRBJ2-3 TRBV20-1 CSATGTSRADTQYF TGCAGTGCTACCGGGACTAGCAGGGCAGATACGCAGTATTTT
. many TRBJ2-3 TRBV18 CASSPSSLTAPDTQYF TGTGCCAGCTCACCATCGAGCCTCACAGCACCAGATACGCAGTATTTT
. medium-sized TRBJ2-6 TRBV28 CASSASGANVLTF TGTGCCAGCAGTGCCTCTGGGGCCAACGTCCTGACTTTC
TRBD1 many TRBJ1-5 TRBV18 CASSPGSGGIQPQHF TGTGCCAGCTCACCGGGCTCAGGGGGGATTCAGCCCCAGCATTTT
. many TRBJ2-1 TRBV7-2 CASSLVLLAGNEQFF TGTGCCAGCAGCTTAGTTCTCCTAGCCGGCAATGAGCAGTTCTTC
. many TRBJ2-1 TRBV6-6 CASSLQNEQFF TGTGCCAGCAGTCTACAGAATGAGCAGTTCTTC
TRBD1 many TRBJ1-6 TRBV7-2 CASSEGQRNSPLHF TGTGCCAGCAGCGAGGGACAGAGAAATTCACCCCTCCACTTT
. many TRBJ2-2 TRBV28 CASRSSHWELFF TGTGCCAGCAGGTCCTCCCATTGGGAGCTGTTTTTT
. many TRBJ2-2 TRBV9 CASCPYATGELFF TGTGCCAGTTGCCCTTACGCCACCGGGGAGCTGTTTTTT
TRBD2 many TRBJ2-4 TRBV18 CASSRGLAEINIQYF TGTGCCAGCTCCCGGGGACTAGCGGAAATAAACATTCAGTACTTC
. many TRBJ1-2 TRBV7-9 CASSLDRHDGYTF TGTGCCAGCAGCCTCGACAGGCATGATGGCTACACCTTC
TRBD2 . TRBJ2-7 TRBV6-1 CASSELGASGTLEQYF TGTGCCAGCAGTGAATTGGGGGCTAGCGGGACTCTCGAGCAGTACTTC
. few TRBJ2-5 TRBV27 CASSLTSAKTQYF TGTGCCAGCAGTTTGACTAGTGCGAAGACCCAGTACTTC
. many TRBJ1-2 TRBV28 CASTDPIRGYTF TGTGCCAGCACCGACCCGATAAGGGGCTACACCTTC
. many TRBJ2-1 TRBV3-2 CASSQDPMTGNEFF TGTGCCAGCAGCCAAGACCCAATGACAGGGAATGAGTTCTTC
. many TRBJ2-3 TRBV4-2 CASSQPQGTGGTDTQYF TGTGCCAGCAGCCAGCCCCAGGGCACCGGGGGCACAGATACGCAGTATTTT
. many TRBJ2-7 TRBV6-5 CAAGISGYEQYF TGTGCCGCCGGGATTTCAGGCTACGAGCAGTACTTC
. many TRBJ1-6 TRBV7-2 CASSGSGATSSPLHF TGTGCCAGCAGCGGAAGCGGGGCTACGAGTTCACCCCTCCACTTT
TRBD1 . TRBJ2-7 TRBV4-1 CASSQAIETGIYEQYF TGCGCCAGCAGCCAAGCTATCGAGACAGGGATTTACGAGCAGTACTTC
. many TRBJ2-6 TRBV14 CASTGGHSSGANVLTF TGTGCCAGCACGGGGGGCCATTCCTCTGGGGCCAACGTCCTGACTTTC
. few TRBJ1-6 TRBV7-9 CASSTGQAVNSPLHF TGTGCCAGCAGCACGGGCCAGGCCGTTAATTCACCCCTCCACTTT
. many TRBJ2-5 TRBV9 CASREGRPQYF TGTGCCAGCAGGGAAGGGAGACCCCAGTACTTC
. many TRBJ2-1 TRBV14 CASSQDLRDLSYNEQFF TGTGCCAGCAGCCAAGATCTCCGGGATTTGAGCTACAATGAGCAGTTCTTC
TRBD2 many TRBJ2-3 TRBV12-3/TRBV12-4 CASTGGGSVGDTQYF TGTGCCAGCACTGGGGGGGGTAGCGTTGGAGATACGCAGTATTTT
TRBD2 many TRBJ2-7 TRBV2 CASSTEGGGSYEQYF TGTGCCAGCAGTACAGAGGGCGGGGGGTCCTACGAGCAGTACTTC
. many TRBJ2-1 TRBV20-1 CSARRGVDEQFF TGCAGTGCTAGAAGGGGGGTCGATGAGCAGTTCTTC
TRBD1 many TRBJ1-4 TRBV5-8 CASSMGQTTNEKLFF TGTGCCAGCAGCATGGGACAGACAACTAATGAAAAACTGTTTTTT
. many TRBJ2-3 TRBV5-4 CASSEVGGGADTQYF TGTGCCAGCAGCGAGGTCGGCGGGGGCGCAGATACGCAGTATTTT